The clone carrying this TCR beta chain was found many times. The source material, RNA transcripts, was used to amplify TCR beta CDR3 regions. Carried out on the TCR CDR3, a first-round RT-PCR used the HTBI primer set. TCRdb re-called the multiplex PCR reads through MiXCR, storing one row per CDR3 protein. The data show some 500,000 distinct CDR3 sequences, 16% seen once. The sample is drawn from a study of T cells in Graves' hyperthyroidism and ophthalmopathy. Unmatched junction bases numbered 9, after V lost 5 bases and J lost 7 bases. The germline CDR1 and CDR2 sequences are DFQATT and SNEGSKA (reference sequence). The CDR3 has 13 residues.

Sequences were obtained from blood. The clonotype originates from a woman aged 30 to 39 with Graves' ophthalmopathy. The chain employs TRBV20-1 and TRBJ2-7; 9 bases fit TRBD2. In nucleotides, the CDR3 is TGCAGTGCTCATGCGGGAGGGCCGGGTGAGCAGTACTTC. This codes for CSAHAGGPGEQYF.